This TCR beta chain derives from a study of CD8 T cells in Susac syndrome. In blood CD8+ and CD4+ T cells, TCR beta underwent sequencing. Negative magnetic isolation gave CD8+ and CD4+ cells; FACS enriched CD8+ TEMRA. Germline CDR1 and CDR2: LGHDT and YNNKEL (reference sequence). The CDR3 runs to 14 residues. V dropped 0 bases and J dropped 8 bases, with 11 bases sitting between them. With random hexamers, reverse transcription was performed on about 0.45 to 1 ug of RNA. Amplification of the TCR beta CDR3 was carried out by immunoSEQ multiplex PCR, which spanned a total of 54 Vbeta and 13 Jbeta segments. MiXCR, applied by TCRdb to the immunoSEQ multiplex PCR reads, yields one record per CDR3 protein. The data contain under 250,000 distinct CDR3 sequences, about 93% of them singletons.

The sample consisted of CD4+ T cells from PBMCs. The V call is TRBV3-1, the J call TRBJ2-1; D not resolved. The sequence was collected from a human donor with multiple sclerosis. CDR3 sequence (DNA): TGTGCCAGCAGCCAAGATCCCGTCGCCGATGAGCAGTTCTTC. Its translation: CASSQDPVADEQFF.